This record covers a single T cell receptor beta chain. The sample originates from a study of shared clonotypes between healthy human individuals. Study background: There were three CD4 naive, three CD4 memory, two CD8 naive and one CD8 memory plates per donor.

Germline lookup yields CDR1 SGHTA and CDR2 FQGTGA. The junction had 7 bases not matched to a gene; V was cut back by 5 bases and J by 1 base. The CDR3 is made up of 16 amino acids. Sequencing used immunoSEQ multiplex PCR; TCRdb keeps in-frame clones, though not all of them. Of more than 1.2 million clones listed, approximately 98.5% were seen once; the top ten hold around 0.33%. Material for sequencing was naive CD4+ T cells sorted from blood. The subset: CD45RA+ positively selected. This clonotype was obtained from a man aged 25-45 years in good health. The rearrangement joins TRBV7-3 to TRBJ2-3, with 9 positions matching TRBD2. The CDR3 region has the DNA TGTGCCAGCAGCCTTAGCGGGAGTCTTGGCACAGATACGCAGTATTTT. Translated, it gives CASSLSGSLGTDTQYF.